The entry that follows covers one T cell receptor beta chain sequence. Sample time point: baseline, week 1 (first vaccination visit). The sample's treatment: pre-vaccination baseline after standard-of-care therapy. This sample was taken from a study of a mutant IDH1 vaccine in newly diagnosed glioma. Sequencing used immunoSEQ multiplex PCR; TCRdb keeps in-frame clones, though not all of them. Here the sample spans under 35,000 clones, around 79% being singletons. J gave up 1 base and V 3 bases, and 5 bases lay outside the gene matches. The CDR3 runs to 16 residues. Germline CDR1 and CDR2: MGHDK and SYGVNS.

The source of this sequence is a man aged 25-40 years with glioma. Sequences were derived from PBMCs, sampled from a glioma patient treated with radiotherapy, temozolomide or both. The chain combines TRBV25-1 with TRBJ2-3; TRBD2 matches at 9 bases. CDR3 protein: CASSEAIAGGTDTQYF. The DNA of the CDR3 is TGTGCCAGCAGTGAGGCCATAGCGGGGGGCACAGATACGCAGTATTTT.